These T cell receptor beta chains were read from a single sample in a study of shared clonotypes between healthy human individuals. TCRdb's copy holds only in-frame clones and misses some; the assay was immunoSEQ multiplex PCR. The table shows millions of clones, with 95% occurring only once. Sample: naive CD4+ T cells sorted from blood. The source of these receptors is a man between 18 and 29 years old in good health. Both conserved end residues are part of each CDR3. The D gene is left open where the match is weak. A row's size may be missing; if present it is once, few, many or a size class.

J gene | V gene | D gene | clone size | CDR3 DNA | CDR3 protein
TRBJ2-7 | TRBV9 | NA | NA | TGTGCCAGCAGCGAAGGGACCTTGCGGGGTGAGCAGTACTTC | CASSEGTLRGEQYF
TRBJ1-6 | TRBV7-8 | NA | NA | TGTGCCAGCAGCTTAAACAGGGACAATTCACCCCTCCACTTT | CASSLNRDNSPLHF
TRBJ2-4 | TRBV5-1 | NA | NA | TGCGCCAGCAGCTTGGCCGGGACACTAGCCAAAAACATTCAGTACTTC | CASSLAGTLAKNIQYF
TRBJ1-6 | TRBV19 | NA | NA | TGTGCCAGTAGAATTGGCGGACGAAACTATAATTCACCCCTCCACTTT | CASRIGGRNYNSPLHF
TRBJ1-1 | TRBV5-1 | TRBD1 | NA | TGCGCCAGCAGCTCTTTTGGGACAGGGGCTACTGAAGCTTTCTTT | CASSSFGTGATEAFF
TRBJ1-3 | TRBV30 | NA | NA | TGTGCCTGGACTAGGGTTTTCCCTGGAAACACCATATATTTT | CAWTRVFPGNTIYF
TRBJ2-5 | TRBV4-1 | NA | NA | TGCGCCAGCAGCCAAGATGATGGCAGGGTCCAAGAGACCCAGTACTTC | CASSQDDGRVQETQYF
TRBJ2-7 | TRBV5-6 | NA | NA | TGTGCCAGCAGAACAGGGTCCTACGAGCAGTACTTC | CASRTGSYEQYF
TRBJ2-1 | TRBV7-9 | NA | NA | TGTGCCAGCACCGTCTGGGGGGGCGAGGTTGAGCAGTTCTTC | CASTVWGGEVEQFF
TRBJ2-3 | TRBV6-4 | NA | NA | TGTGCCAGCAGTGAGAACAGGGTTTCATCCCCAGATACGCAGTATTTT | CASSENRVSSPDTQYF
TRBJ1-2 | TRBV7-3 | NA | NA | TGTGCCAGCAGCTTAAGTGGAGGCAATGGCTACACCTTC | CASSLSGGNGYTF
TRBJ2-2 | TRBV7-9 | NA | NA | TGTGCCAGCAGCTGGACAGTAAACACCGGGGAGCTGTTTTTT | CASSWTVNTGELFF
TRBJ2-3 | TRBV9 | TRBD2 | NA | TGTGCCAGCACCGAAGGGACTAGCGTCACAGATACGCAGTATTTT | CASTEGTSVTDTQYF
TRBJ1-2 | TRBV5-1 | NA | NA | TGCGCCAGCAGCCCGGGGGGCCTCGAGATGGTCCGTAATGGCTACACCTTC | CASSPGGLEMVRNGYTF
TRBJ2-7 | TRBV10-3 | NA | NA | TGTGCCATCAGTGATGGGAGGGGGAGGGACGAGCAGTACTTC | CAISDGRGRDEQYF
TRBJ1-5 | TRBV28 | NA | NA | TGTGCCAGCAGTTTAGTTGGGGTTCAGCCCCAGCATTTT | CASSLVGVQPQHF
TRBJ2-7 | TRBV28 | NA | NA | TGTGCCAGCAGCCGTGTCGACTCCTACGAGCAGTACTTC | CASSRVDSYEQYF
TRBJ2-7 | TRBV5-3 | NA | NA | TGTGCCAGAAGCCAACCCTACGAGCAGTACTTC | CARSQPYEQYF
TRBJ1-1 | TRBV30 | NA | once | TGTGCCTGGACACGACAGGAGAACACTGAAGCTTTCTTT | CAWTRQENTEAFF
TRBJ2-3 | TRBV4-1 | NA | NA | TGCGCCAGCAGCCAAGCCCTAGCGCAGGTCGTCGCAGATACGCAGTATTTT | CASSQALAQVVADTQYF
TRBJ1-4 | TRBV4-3 | NA | NA | TGCGCCAGCAGCCAAGAAGAGGGGTCCTTTAGGGAAAAACTGTTTTTT | CASSQEEGSFREKLFF
TRBJ2-3 | TRBV7-8 | NA | once | TGTGCCAGCAGCCTCGAGGGGGGATTAACGCAGTATTTT | CASSLEGGLTQYF
TRBJ2-3 | TRBV10-3 | NA | NA | TGTGCCATCAGTGATTTTGACGGGAGAGATACGCAGTATTTT | CAISDFDGRDTQYF
TRBJ2-5 | TRBV4-3 | NA | NA | TGCGCCAGCAGCCAGGGGGCTGCCGGGAGGAACCAAGAGACCCAGTACTTC | CASSQGAAGRNQETQYF
TRBJ1-2 | TRBV30 | TRBD1 | NA | TGTGCCTGGAGGGTCGATATGGCAGGGGGCGGTGGCTACACCTTC | CAWRVDMAGGGGYTF
TRBJ2-3 | TRBV4-1 | TRBD1 | NA | TGCGCCAGCAGCCAGACAGGGACCACAGATACGCAGTATTTT | CASSQTGTTDTQYF
TRBJ2-7 | TRBV5-6 | NA | NA | TGTGCCAGCAGCTTGGTCGAAACAGGGCGGCCCTACGAGCAGTACTTC | CASSLVETGRPYEQYF
TRBJ1-2 | TRBV30 | TRBD1 | NA | TGTGCCTGGAGTGTAGAATTCACAGGGGGTCCCTATGGCTACACCTTC | CAWSVEFTGGPYGYTF
TRBJ1-4 | TRBV7-2 | NA | NA | TGTGCCAGCAGCTTACGAGGGGAAAAACTGTTTTTT | CASSLRGEKLFF
TRBJ1-1 | TRBV4-3 | NA | NA | TGCGCCAGCAGCCAAGATCCGGGGGTCAACACTGAAGCTTTCTTT | CASSQDPGVNTEAFF
TRBJ1-2 | TRBV7-2 | NA | NA | TGTGCCAGCAGCCCCGTCGGCCTGCGTGGCTACACCTTC | CASSPVGLRGYTF